A selection of T cell receptor beta chains follows, all from one sample in a study of blood T cell repertoires in COVID-19. Measured with immunoSEQ multiplex PCR; TCRdb has only the in-frame clones, and not every one. The sample shows about 330,000 clones, 87% of them seen only once. Specimen: PBMCs or T cells enriched from blood (not recorded which). These receptors came from a woman in her 30s who had recovered from COVID-19. Both conserved end residues are part of each CDR3. The order of the fields is clone size, V gene, D gene, J gene, CDR3 DNA, CDR3 protein. The D gene is left open where the match is weak. The size of a clone is reported for some rows only, either as once, few or many, or as a class for expanded clones.

-	TRBV7-3	-	TRBJ1-2	TGTGCCAGCAGCTTAAATGGCGGGAGTGGGGCTGGCTACACCTTC	CASSLNGGSGAGYTF
-	TRBV7-6	TRBD2	TRBJ2-3	TGTGCCAGCAGCGTTCCCGGGACTAGCGGGGGTCACACAGATACGCAGTATTTT	CASSVPGTSGGHTDTQYF
-	TRBV27	-	TRBJ1-2	TGTGCCAGCACTCGTAACCAGGGCGGTGGCTACACCTTC	CASTRNQGGGYTF
-	TRBV2	TRBD1	TRBJ2-7	TGTGCCAGCAGCCTTTACCGGGACAGGGTTGGAGAGCAGTACTTC	CASSLYRDRVGEQYF
-	TRBV19	TRBD1	TRBJ1-1	TGTGCCAGTAGGCCGAGGGGGCGCGAGGTCACTGAAGCTTTCTTT	CASRPRGREVTEAFF
-	TRBV7-2	TRBD2	TRBJ2-5	TGTGCCAGCAGCTTAACTAGCGGCGGAGGGGCCCAGTACTTC	CASSLTSGGGAQYF
-	TRBV19	-	TRBJ1-4	TGTGCCATCAGTGGCGCCGGGAAACTGTTTTTT	CAISGAGKLFF
-	TRBV18	-	TRBJ1-4	TGTGCCAGCTCCCGGTATCGTCCACCCAATGAAAAACTGTTTTTT	CASSRYRPPNEKLFF
-	TRBV29-1	-	TRBJ2-1	TGCAGCGTTGGGGCGCGGGACAATGAGCAGTTCTTC	CSVGARDNEQFF
-	TRBV28	-	TRBJ2-4	TGTGCCAGCAGTTTGGGCGGGGACAAAAACATTCAGTACTTC	CASSLGGDKNIQYF
-	TRBV28	TRBD1	TRBJ1-3	TGTGCCAGCAGTTTATTGCCAGGGGGGACTGGAAACACCATATATTTT	CASSLLPGGTGNTIYF
-	TRBV19	-	TRBJ2-2	TGTGCCAGTAGTACCACAGGGTGGGCCGGGGAGCTGTTTTTT	CASSTTGWAGELFF
-	TRBV27	-	TRBJ1-4	TGTGCCAGCAGCTATAATGAAAAACTGTTTTTT	CASSYNEKLFF
-	TRBV2	TRBD1	TRBJ1-2	TGTGCCAGCAGTGTCGGGACAGGGAATGGCTACACCTTC	CASSVGTGNGYTF
-	TRBV3-1/TRBV3-2	-	TRBJ2-5	TGTGCCAGCAGCCAAGAGGCGGTTGGAGGCATCCAAGAGACCCAGTACTTC	CASSQEAVGGIQETQYF
-	TRBV28	-	TRBJ2-7	TGTGCCAGCAGTGCCGCCTCGGGACTGCCGGAGAGCTCCTACGAGCAGTACTTC	CASSAASGLPESSYEQYF
-	TRBV5-1	TRBD2	TRBJ2-2	TGCGCCAGCAGCTTGTCCTCCGGGACTAGCGGGGTGACCGGGGAGCTGTTTTTT	CASSLSSGTSGVTGELFF
-	TRBV5-4	TRBD2	TRBJ2-1	TGTGCCAGCAGCGGGATAGCGGGGGCTACCTACAATGAGCAGTTCTTC	CASSGIAGATYNEQFF
-	TRBV7-8	-	TRBJ1-3	TGTGCCAGCAGCGCGGACAGCTCCGGAAACACCATATATTTT	CASSADSSGNTIYF
few	TRBV4-1	TRBD1	TRBJ1-2	TGCGCCAGCAGCCCGGACCTTTCACAGGGGTTAGATGGCTACACCTTC	CASSPDLSQGLDGYTF
few	TRBV5-1	-	TRBJ1-1	TGCGCCAGCAGCTTGGCGAGGGATCACACTGAAGCTTTCTTT	CASSLARDHTEAFF
-	TRBV4-1	-	TRBJ2-7	TGCGCCAGCAGCCAAGTTAACGGTCTAGGGGGTGCCTACGAGCAGTACTTC	CASSQVNGLGGAYEQYF
-	TRBV5-6	-	TRBJ1-4	TGTGCCAGCAGCACGCCGGGTCTTACCGAAAAACTGTTTTTT	CASSTPGLTEKLFF
-	TRBV5-1	-	TRBJ2-1	TGCGCCAGCAGCTCGACCGACGGGAGCTCCTACAATGAGCAGTTCTTC	CASSSTDGSSYNEQFF
-	TRBV19	-	TRBJ1-6	TGTGCCAGTAGTGTGGGCGGACTTTATAATTCACCCCTCCACTTT	CASSVGGLYNSPLHF
few	TRBV7-9	TRBD2	TRBJ2-5	TGTGCCAGCAGCTTCGGACTAGCGACGCAAGAGACCCAGTACTTC	CASSFGLATQETQYF
once	TRBV6-5	-	TRBJ1-2	TGTGCCAGCGACGACAAATACTATGGCTACACCTTC	CASDDKYYGYTF
-	TRBV27	TRBD1	TRBJ1-4	TGTGCCAGCAGTGGACAGGGGGGAAGGGAACTGTTTTTT	CASSGQGGRELFF
-	TRBV10-2	-	TRBJ2-5	TGCGCCAGCAGTGAGTTATTACTAGTGGAGACCCAGTACTTC	CASSELLLVETQYF
once	TRBV25-1	-	TRBJ2-4	TGTGCCAGCAGTGATAGGGGAGCCAAAAACATTCAGTACTTC	CASSDRGAKNIQYF
-	TRBV30	TRBD1	TRBJ2-7	TGTGCCTGGGGACAGGGGGCCTACGAGCAGTACTTC	CAWGQGAYEQYF
-	TRBV6-5	TRBD1	TRBJ1-6	TGTGCCAGCAGTTTGCGCCCGGGACAGGGAGTTTCACCCCTCCACTTT	CASSLRPGQGVSPLHF
-	TRBV30	-	TRBJ1-3	TGTGCCTGGGAAACAGGGCCGAGCTCTGGAAACACCATATATTTT	CAWETGPSSGNTIYF
-	TRBV4-1	-	TRBJ2-1	TGCGCCAGCAGCCGCGGGCTGAACTCCTACAATGAGCAGTTCTTC	CASSRGLNSYNEQFF
-	TRBV3-1/TRBV3-2	-	TRBJ1-2	TGTGCCAGCAGTTCTCTCGTCGGGGATCGAGGCTATGGCTACACCTTC	CASSSLVGDRGYGYTF
few	TRBV11-2	-	TRBJ2-2	TGTGCCACCGGGCTGGTAGCGAACGGGGAGCTGTTTTTT	CATGLVANGELFF
-	TRBV6-5	TRBD2	TRBJ2-3	TGTGCCAGCAGTTCGGCGGGGGTCACAGATACGCAGTATTTT	CASSSAGVTDTQYF
once	TRBV28	TRBD1	TRBJ1-5	TGTGCCAGCAGACCCCCGGGACAGGGGGTCGGAGCCCAGCATTTT	CASRPPGQGVGAQHF
-	TRBV18	TRBD1	TRBJ1-3	TGTGCCAGCTCACCAACGCGCCGGGACAGAACATCGGGCATATATTTT	CASSPTRRDRTSGIYF
-	TRBV6-5	TRBD1	TRBJ2-1	TGTGCCAGCAGTTACGGACAGGGGGAAGGCAATGAGCAGTTCTTC	CASSYGQGEGNEQFF
-	TRBV2	TRBD1	TRBJ2-3	TGTGCCAGCACGGGACAGTCAGCCCCAGATACGCAGTATTTT	CASTGQSAPDTQYF